The T cell receptor (beta chain) under discussion was sequenced for a study of blood T cell repertoires in COVID-19. In the study overall: Some COVID-19 samples were acute and others convalescent; all came from the United States, Italy and Spain. T cells, B-cell-depleted T cells, or PBMCs provided the cDNA or gDNA that served as material.

The CDR3 extends over 12 amino acids. The germline V gene encodes CDR1 LGHDT and CDR2 YNNKEL (reference sequence). V trimming: 4 bases; J trimming: 10 bases; junction bases outside the gene matches: 3. Original analysis: Nucleated cell counts were estimated from reference gene primer amplification. Only in-frame clones appear in the TCRdb table, and some are missing; sequencing was by immunoSEQ multiplex PCR. From that table come the V and J calls and clone size; the DNA was used to work out D and trimming. The repertoire holds fewer than 70,000 clones, with about nine tenths as singletons. The sample comprised peripheral blood. This rearrangement joins TRBV3-1 (or the pseudogene TRBV3-2) to TRBJ2-1, with TRBD2 matching over 8 bases. The origin of this receptor is a woman aged 70-85 years with active COVID-19. CDR3 bases: TGTGCCAGCAGCCCATCGGGGGGGGAGCAGTTCTTC. Translation: CASSPSGGEQFF.